Listed below are T cell receptor beta chains from one sample, sequenced in a study of blood T cell repertoires in COVID-19. Some clones are missing from TCRdb's copy, which holds only in-frame ones; the method was immunoSEQ multiplex PCR. Of about 250,000 clones listed, just under 85% are singletons. Sequences were obtained from peripheral blood. The receptors stem from a man older than 75 with acute or convalescent COVID-19. CDR3s include the opening cysteine and the closing phenylalanine or tryptophan. A D gene is named only where the DNA matches it firmly. Size values are once, few and many counts, or a class for expanded clones, and some rows have none.

J: TRBJ2-3; D: TRBD1; size: .; V: TRBV27; DNA: TGTGCCAGCAGCCACCGGACAGGAGGCACAGATACGCAGTATTTT; CDR3: CASSHRTGGTDTQYF
J: TRBJ1-1; D: .; size: few; V: TRBV5-1; DNA: TGCGCCAGCAGCCCTAATAGGAACACTGAAGCTTTCTTT; CDR3: CASSPNRNTEAFF
J: TRBJ2-5; D: TRBD2; size: .; V: TRBV20-1; DNA: TGCAGTGCTAGTAAACTAGCGGGGGGGCAAGAGACCCAGTACTTC; CDR3: CSASKLAGGQETQYF
J: TRBJ1-3; D: .; size: .; V: TRBV23-1; DNA: TGCGCCAGCACTCCGCCGGGATGGGAGGGATACACCATATATTTT; CDR3: CASTPPGWEGYTIYF
J: TRBJ1-1; D: .; size: .; V: TRBV5-1; DNA: TGCGCCAGCAGCTTGGACTCTTCTGCTTCGAACACTGAAGCTTTCTTT; CDR3: CASSLDSSASNTEAFF
J: TRBJ1-1; D: .; size: once; V: TRBV18; DNA: TGTGCCAGCTCACACCAGGTAGGGGGGGCGCCCACTGAAGCTTTCTTT; CDR3: CASSHQVGGAPTEAFF
J: TRBJ2-1; D: TRBD2; size: .; V: TRBV7-9; DNA: TGTGCCAGCAGCATTAGCGGGAGGGCCTCCAGTGAGCAGTTCTTC; CDR3: CASSISGRASSEQFF
J: TRBJ2-7; D: .; size: .; V: TRBV3-1/TRBV3-2; DNA: TGTGCCAGCAGCCAAGACAGGGCCTACGAGCAGTACTTC; CDR3: CASSQDRAYEQYF
J: TRBJ1-6; D: .; size: .; V: TRBV3-1/TRBV3-2; DNA: TGTGCCAGCAGCCAAGACGCCAGGGGAAAAAATTCACCCCTCCACTTT; CDR3: CASSQDARGKNSPLHF
J: TRBJ2-5; D: .; size: once; V: TRBV7-2; DNA: TGTGCCAGCAGCTTACAGGGGCTAAGGGGGGAGACCCAGTACTTC; CDR3: CASSLQGLRGETQYF
J: TRBJ2-6; D: .; size: .; V: TRBV19; DNA: TGTGCCAGTGCCACGACTGCTGGGGCCAACGTCCTGACTTTC; CDR3: CASATTAGANVLTF
J: TRBJ1-4; D: .; size: .; V: TRBV27; DNA: TGTGCCAGCAGGCCTTGGGGGGATAATGAAAAACTGTTTTTT; CDR3: CASRPWGDNEKLFF
J: TRBJ1-6; D: .; size: few; V: TRBV18; DNA: TGTGCCAGCTCACCAGGCAGTCCCTATAATTCACCCCTCCACTTT; CDR3: CASSPGSPYNSPLHF